This T cell receptor beta chain was recovered during a study of type 1 and type 2 diabetes patients. Genomic DNA was the PCR template. The TCR beta CDR3 region was amplified using 30 forward and 13 reverse primers. TCRdb reprocessed the multiplex PCR reads via MiXCR and lists one record per CDR3 protein. The sample carries 250,000 or so distinct CDR3 sequences, roughly 50% recorded once. General observations from the study: V and J gene usage correlated at roughly 0.97 between type 2 diabetes and control samples. Type 2 diabetes patients had few highly-expanded CD4+ clones, median one.

With regard to this clonotype: Its matching antigen is unknown.

The material sequenced was peripheral blood mononuclear cells (PBMCs). The origin of this receptor is a man between 18 and 35 years old with type 2 diabetes.

This CDR3 is CASSWRSRTEAFF. In DNA, the CDR3 is TGTGCCAGCAGTTGGAGATCACGCACTGAAGCTTTCTTT. This chain links TRBV28 with TRBJ1-1; no reliable D call. The CDR3 runs 13 residues. With 4 bases removed from V and 4 bases from J, the gap between germline ends came to 10 bases. Germline CDR1 is MDHEN and CDR2 is SYDVKM.